The 24 T cell receptor beta chains reported below all come from one sample, sequenced in a study of cytomegalovirus exposure and HLA in healthy donors. PCR used 60 Vbeta primers and 13 Jbeta primers. Clones were read by immunoSEQ multiplex PCR, and TCRdb kept only the in-frame ones, dropping some. The sample has approximately 110,000 clones, 65% to 80% seen once; the top ten hold 13%. Sequenced sample: PBMCs. These receptors were taken from a woman between 55 and 75 years old in good health and CMV-seropositive.

This chain joins TRBV4-1 and TRBJ2-7; 8 bases align to TRBD2. Germline values: CDR1 MGHRA, CDR2 YSYEKL. This CDR3 comprises 15 residues. The junction had 6 bases not matched to a gene; V was cut back by 0 bases and J by 5 bases. The CDR3 loop is CASSQDGGRIDEQYF. The CDR3 region has the DNA TGCGCCAGCAGCCAAGATGGCGGGAGGATAGACGAGCAGTACTTC.

The chain joins TRBV5-1 to TRBJ2-3; 9 bases are shared with TRBD2. Trimming took 2 bases from V and 2 from J; bases not matched to a gene: 3. Germline V CDR1 and CDR2: SGHRS, YFSETQ. This CDR3 has 15 residues. The CDR3 DNA follows: TGCGCCAGCAGCTTAGCGGGGGGATTCACAGATACGCAGTATTTT. Amino acid sequence: CASSLAGGFTDTQYF.

V and J are TRBV4-3 and TRBJ1-6; D gene unclear. V was cut by 4 bases and J by 9 bases, with 7 bases left in between. The V gene's germline CDR1 is LGHNA and CDR2 YSLEER. The CDR3 runs 12 residues. The CDR3 region has the DNA TGCGCCAGCAGCCGCGAGGGTTCACCCCTCCACTTT. Translated: CASSREGSPLHF.

This clone was observed once. The V gene is TRBV27, the J gene TRBJ2-3; weak D call: TRBD2 (5 bases). The V and J ends lost 3 bases and 2 bases respectively, with 9 bases between them. Germline lookup yields CDR1 MNHEY and CDR2 SMNVEV (reference sequence). The length of the CDR3 is 14 residues. The CDR3 sequence is CASSFRTYTDTQYF. The CDR3 DNA is TGTGCCAGCAGTTTTAGGACTTACACAGATACGCAGTATTTT.

The chain couples TRBV4-1 to TRBJ2-7, with 14 positions matching TRBD2. Trimming took 2 bases from V and 0 from J; bases not matched to a gene: 6. Germline V gene data show CDR1 as MGHRA and CDR2 as YSYEKL. The CDR3 extends over 18 amino acids. CDR3 region: CASSQQGLAGVGSYEQYF. CDR3 nucleotides: TGCGCCAGCAGCCAACAGGGACTAGCGGGAGTGGGCTCCTACGAGCAGTACTTC.

The chain couples TRBV7-2 to TRBJ1-6; TRBD1 is a possible D gene (5 bases). The germline V gene has CDR1 SGHTA and CDR2 FQGNSA. This CDR3 has 15 amino acids. Trimming removed 1 base at V and 6 bases at J, with 10 bases between. CDR3 bases: TGTGCCAGCAGCTTAGTGGCAGGGCCTAATTCACCCCTCCACTTT. As protein: CASSLVAGPNSPLHF.

The chain links TRBV30 to TRBJ1-5; D uncertain. The germline V and J ends were trimmed by 1 base and 2 bases, with 9 bases remaining between them. Per the germline V gene, CDR1 is GTSNPN and CDR2 is SVGIG (reference sequence). This CDR3 spans 14 amino acids. CDR3 DNA sequence: TGTGCCTGGAGTGGTAGCATAGGCAATCAGCCCCAGCATTTT. Amino acid sequence: CAWSGSIGNQPQHF.

J is TRBJ1-4 and V is TRBV6-6; unclear D gene. Germline loops: CDR1 MNHNY, CDR2 SVGAGI (reference sequence). The CDR3 runs 12 residues. V lost 8 bases and J 8 bases, leaving 12 bases between the germline ends. The CDR3 spells CASQRAGEKLFF. The CDR3, as DNA: TGTGCCAGCCAAAGGGCGGGGGAAAAACTGTTTTTT.

The J gene is TRBJ1-4, the V gene TRBV19; TRBD1 aligns across 8 bases. J gave up 5 bases and V 5 bases, and 7 bases lay outside the gene matches. The germline CDR1 and CDR2 sequences are LNHDA and SQIVND (reference sequence). The CDR3 has 15 residues. The DNA of the CDR3 is TGTGCCAGTAGTCACACCAGGACAGGGAATGAAAAACTGTTTTTT. It codes for CASSHTRTGNEKLFF.

The chain couples TRBV4-1 to TRBJ1-1; 10 positions agree with TRBD1. Germline loops: CDR1 MGHRA, CDR2 YSYEKL. This CDR3 spans 18 amino acids. V lost 5 bases and J lost 0; bases outside the gene matches: 12. The CDR3 protein is CASSNIGTGVLMNTEAFF. CDR3 nucleotides: TGCGCCAGCAGCAACATAGGGACAGGGGTCCTCATGAACACTGAAGCTTTCTTT.

V gene TRBV5-4 combines with J gene TRBJ2-2, with 11 bases aligning to TRBD1. CDR3 length: 14 residues. Germline CDR1 SGHNT, CDR2 YYREEE (reference sequence). Unmatched junction bases numbered 3, after V lost 4 bases and J lost 7 bases. CDR3 in DNA: TGTGCCAGCAGCCGGACAGGGGGCGGCGGGGAGCTGTTTTTT. This encodes CASSRTGGGGELFF.

The rearrangement uses TRBV28 and TRBJ1-1, with 8 positions matching TRBD1. CDR3 length: 15 amino acids. Germline CDR1 and CDR2: MDHEN and SYDVKM. With V trimmed by 2 bases and J by 4 bases, 6 bases remained unmatched. CDR3 coding DNA: TGTGCCAGCAGTTTAAGGGCAGGGGGCTTCACTGAAGCTTTCTTT. Translation: CASSLRAGGFTEAFF.

This rearrangement joins TRBV7-2 to TRBJ1-6; D is unclear. V was pared by 5 bases and J by 10 bases, with 15 bases between. The CDR3 has 14 amino acids. Germline CDR1 reads SGHTA; CDR2 reads FQGNSA. This CDR3 is CASSPLAGSSPLHF. The CDR3 coding sequence is TGTGCCAGCAGCCCCCTTGCGGGAAGCTCACCCCTCCACTTT. The variable domain in full, completed from reference TRBV7-2 and TRBJ1-6, reads GAGVSQSPSNKVTEKGKDVELRCDPISGHTALYWYRQSLGQGLEFLIYFQGNSAPDKSGLPSDRFSAERTGGSVSTLTIQRTQQEDSAVYLCASSPLAGSSPLHFGNGTRLTVT.

The chain is built from TRBV20-1 and TRBJ1-2, with 7 positions matching TRBD1. The CDR3 runs to 10 residues. CDR1 and CDR2 (germline): DFQATT, SNEGSKA (reference sequence). The CDR3, as DNA: TGCAGGGCAGGGGGTTCGGGCTACACCTTC. Amino acids: CRAGGSGYTF.

The rearrangement links TRBV6-6 to TRBJ1-4, with D maybe TRBD1 (6 bases). There are 15 residues in the CDR3. The germline V and J ends were trimmed by 6 bases and 0 bases, with 11 bases remaining between them. Germline-derived CDR1 and CDR2 are MNHNY and SVGAGI (reference sequence). The DNA for the CDR3 is TGTGCCAGCAGCCCTGACAGGACAACTAATGAAAAACTGTTTTTT. Its protein is CASSPDRTTNEKLFF.

This chain links TRBV7-9 with TRBJ2-7; 7 positions match TRBD1. Trimming cost V 0 bases and J 1 base; bases outside gene matches: 3. CDR1 SEHNR and CDR2 FQNEAQ come from the germline V gene (reference sequence). The CDR3 consists of 15 residues. The CDR3 nucleotides are TGTGCCAGCAGCTTAGCAGGGACAGTTTCCTACGAGCAGTACTTC. Residues: CASSLAGTVSYEQYF.

The rearrangement joins TRBV10-1 to TRBJ2-3; 7 positions agree with TRBD1. The CDR3 has 18 residues. Trimming took 4 bases from V and 0 from J; bases not matched to a gene: 13. Germline values: CDR1 WNHNN, CDR2 SYGVQD (reference sequence). CDR3 loop: CASSAPGGRPTSTDTQYF. The DNA of the CDR3 is TGCGCCAGCAGTGCACCAGGGGGTCGTCCGACCAGCACAGATACGCAGTATTTT.

This clone showed up just a few times. CDR3 bases: TGTGCCAGCAGTTTAGGTCAGGGAATTGGAGAGACCCAGTACTTC. Residues: CASSLGQGIGETQYF. The chain links TRBV27 to TRBJ2-5; tentative D call: TRBD1 (5 bases). Between the trimmed V and J ends, which lost 2 bases and 4 bases, there was a span of 14 bases. Per the germline V gene, CDR1 is MNHEY and CDR2 is SMNVEV (reference sequence). The CDR3 runs 15 residues.

The rearrangement uses TRBV7-9 and TRBJ1-1; 10 bases fit TRBD1. The CDR3 runs to 16 residues. Germline lookup yields CDR1 SEHNR and CDR2 FQNEAQ (reference sequence). V lost 5 bases, J lost 3 bases, and 9 bases stayed unmatched. The DNA for the CDR3 is TGTGCCAGCAGCATCCGACAGGGGGCATGGGACACTGAAGCTTTCTTT. Translating gives CASSIRQGAWDTEAFF.

This clone was observed a handful of times. The V call is TRBV11-3, the J call TRBJ2-2; perhaps TRBD1 as D (5 bases). Trimming shortened V by 6 bases and J by 6 bases, and 11 bases separated the two germline ends. From germline, CDR1 is SGHNT and CDR2 YENEEA. CDR3 length: 13 amino acids. The CDR3 loop reads CASSSQGSGELFF. DNA for the CDR3: TGTGCCAGCAGTTCGCAGGGATCCGGGGAGCTGTTTTTT.

A remark on this clone: One end of the junction is discordant with germline, which a read error may explain. The chain couples TRBV7-9 to TRBJ1-1, with no clear D. Germline loops: CDR1 SEHNR, CDR2 FQNEAQ (reference sequence). CDR3 length equals 11 residues. The CDR3, as DNA: TGTGCCACCAGCCGTTACACTGAAGCTTTCTTT. Translated, it gives CATSRYTEAFF.

The chain carries TRBV19 and TRBJ1-1; D gene unclear. The V gene's germline CDR1 is LNHDA and CDR2 SQIVND (reference sequence). Trimming cost V 4 bases and J 0 bases, with 6 bases left between them. The CDR3 covers 13 residues. The CDR3 sequence is CASSNQLNTEAFF. CDR3 nucleotide sequence: TGTGCCAGTAGTAATCAGTTGAACACTGAAGCTTTCTTT.

The chain is built from TRBV5-1 and TRBJ1-2, with D possibly being TRBD1 (6 bases). V lost 6 bases, J lost 1 base, and 13 bases lay in between. From germline, CDR1 is SGHRS and CDR2 YFSETQ. The CDR3 contains 14 residues. CDR3 DNA: TGCGCCAGCAACTCAGGGGCCGTTAACTATGGCTACACCTTC. This translates into CASNSGAVNYGYTF.

The chain joins TRBV5-1 to TRBJ2-2; 7 bases agree with TRBD1. V lost 3 bases and J lost 9; bases outside the gene matches: 8. The germline gives CDR1 SGHRS, CDR2 YFSETQ. The CDR3 contains 14 residues. The CDR3 nucleotides are TGCGCCAGCAGCTGGGCAGGGGGAAGTAGGGAGCTGTTTTTT. It codes for CASSWAGGSRELFF.